Shown below are 8 T cell receptor beta chains from a single sample sequenced in a study of CD8 T cell repertoires and HIV-1 epitope variants. The method was immunoSEQ multiplex PCR; TCRdb's version includes in-frame clones alone and lacks a portion of them. The sample has several thousand clones; more than 65% are singletons. These receptors' targets are unknown. Input material: cultured CD8+ T cells derived from PBMCs. The origin of the receptors is a male donor with HIV.

The CDR3 bases are TGTGCCAGCAGCCCGGGACCACTGATCACCGGGGAGCTGTTTTTT. Translating it yields CASSPGPLITGELFF. The chain recombines TRBV11-2 with TRBJ2-2; D assignment may be TRBD1 or TRBD2 (5 bases each). V shed 5 bases and J shed 4 bases, with 14 bases lying between them. Per the germline V gene, CDR1 is SGHAT and CDR2 is FQNNGV. This CDR3 region has 15 residues.

V gene TRBV9 combines with J gene TRBJ2-5, with a tentative D call TRBD2 (6 bases). Germline loops: CDR1 SGDLS, CDR2 YYNGEE. The ends were cut back, 4 bases at V and 5 bases at J, with 18 bases in the middle. The CDR3 runs to 15 residues. CDR3: CASSQTDSLAETQYF. Here the CDR3 DNA reads TGTGCCAGCAGCCAGACCGACTCCCTAGCGGAGACCCAGTACTTC.

About this clone itself: Other DNA sequences from this sample encode an identical CDR3 as well. The rearrangement uses TRBV10-3 and TRBJ1-1, with no clear D. The CDR3 consists of 12 residues. The germline V and J ends were trimmed by 3 bases and 3 bases, with 5 bases remaining between them. Germline V gives CDR1 ENHRY, CDR2 SYGVKD. The CDR3 coding sequence is TGTGCCATCAGTGAAGGCGACACTGAAGCTTTCTTT. Protein: CAISEGDTEAFF.

The chain employs TRBV28 and TRBJ1-1; 7 bases are shared with TRBD1. Trimming at V came to 6 bases and at J to 3 bases, leaving 19 bases not matched to a gene. CDR1 is MDHEN and CDR2 is SYDVKM in the germline V gene. CDR3 length: 18 residues. CDR3 nucleotide sequence: TGTGCCAGCAGAGACCCCAAGACAGGGCTTATTGCCCACACTGAAGCTTTCTTT. Its protein is CASRDPKTGLIAHTEAFF.

The chain recombines TRBV30 with TRBJ1-2; 7 nucleotides line up with TRBD1. This CDR3 contains 13 residues. V was clipped by 3 bases and J by 6 bases; unmatched bases: 7. Germline V gene data show CDR1 as GTSNPN and CDR2 as SVGIG (reference sequence). The CDR3 DNA reads TGTGCCTGGAGGACAGGGCAGGAGAATGGCTACACCTTC. It specifies CAWRTGQENGYTF.

The V call is TRBV7-3, the J call TRBJ2-5, with D possibly being TRBD2 (5 bases). The CDR3 consists of 15 residues. Germline CDR1 reads SGHTA; CDR2 reads FQGTGA. The germline V and J ends were trimmed by 5 bases and 5 bases, with 18 bases remaining between them. The CDR3 bases are TGTGCCAGCAGCAACCACCCAAATTCGGGGGAGACCCAGTACTTC. This translates into CASSNHPNSGETQYF. The entire variable domain, with the rest obtained from reference TRBV7-3 and TRBJ2-5, is as follows: GAGVSQTPSNKVTEKGKYVELRCDPISGHTALYWYRQSLGQGPEFLIYFQGTGAADDSGLPNDRFFAVRPEGSVSTLKIQRTERGDSAVYLCASSNHPNSGETQYFGPGTRLLVL.

This chain joins TRBV4-2 and TRBJ2-6; the match to TRBD1 covers 7 bases. V lost 4 bases, J lost 0 bases, and 12 bases stayed unmatched. The CDR3 has 19 residues. CDR1 is LGHNA and CDR2 is YNFKEQ in the germline V gene. This chain's CDR3 is CASSPDLWTGNSGANVLTF. Written as DNA, the CDR3 is TGTGCCAGCAGCCCCGACCTCTGGACAGGTAACTCTGGGGCCAACGTCCTGACTTTC.

V and J are TRBV5-1 and TRBJ2-5; 7 nucleotides match TRBD1. V gave up 4 bases and J gave up 2 bases; unmatched junction bases: 8. The germline V gene encodes CDR1 SGHRS and CDR2 YFSETQ. The CDR3 runs to 15 residues. This CDR3 is CASSPVSGQQETQYF. As DNA, the CDR3 is TGCGCCAGCAGCCCCGTTTCGGGACAGCAAGAGACCCAGTACTTC.